Each of the 9 T cell receptor beta chains below was sequenced from the same sample in a study of cytomegalovirus exposure and HLA in healthy donors. Researchers ran the PCR with 60 Vbeta and 13 Jbeta primers. The assay was immunoSEQ multiplex PCR, and TCRdb's table has in-frame clones only and misses some. The sample shows about 160,000 clones, roughly 70% of them seen only once. The sequenced sample was PBMCs. The source of these receptors is a man aged 40-49 years in good health and CMV-seropositive.

There are a few counts of this clone. The V and J genes are TRBV30 and TRBJ2-1, with 8 nucleotides matching TRBD2. V was clipped by 0 bases and J by 8 bases; unmatched bases: 9. In germline, CDR1 is GTSNPN, CDR2 SVGIG (reference sequence). The CDR3 runs 15 residues. The CDR3 DNA reads TGTGCCTGGAGTGTTCTAGCGGGCCCCAGGGATGAGCAGTTCTTC. Encoded protein: CAWSVLAGPRDEQFF. Drawing the rest from reference TRBV30 and TRBJ2-1, the complete variable domain is SQTIHQWPATLVQPVGSPLSLECTVEGTSNPNLYWYRQAAGRGLQLLFYSVGIGQISSEVPQNLSASRPQDRQFILSSKKLLLSDSGFYLCAWSVLAGPRDEQFFGPGTRLTVL.

The V and J genes are TRBV12-5 and TRBJ1-5; perhaps TRBD1 as D (5 bases). This CDR3 is built from 13 residues. The V gene lost 7 bases and the J gene lost 3 bases, with 10 bases spanning the gap. Germline CDR1 and CDR2: LGHNT and FRNRAP. The DNA for the CDR3 is TGTGCTAGTGCGGGGGGGGTCAATCAGCCCCAGCATTTT. Encoded protein: CASAGGVNQPQHF. The variable domain in full, completed from reference TRBV12-5 and TRBJ1-5, reads DARVTQTPRHKVTEMGQEVTMRCQPILGHNTVFWYRQTMMQGLELLAYFRNRAPLDDSGMPKDRFSAEMPDATLATLKIQPSEPRDSAVYFCASAGGVNQPQHFGDGTRLSIL.

The chain links TRBV20-1 to TRBJ1-1; possible D gene TRBD1, 6 bases. Germline V gene lookup returns CDR1 DFQATT and CDR2 SNEGSKA (reference sequence). The CDR3 sequence is 11 residues long. CDR3: CKGTTNTEAFF. The CDR3 nucleotides are TGCAAAGGGACAACCAACACTGAAGCTTTCTTT.

This chain links TRBV11-2 with TRBJ1-1; D gene unclear. This CDR3 is 15 amino acids long. V gave up 1 base and J gave up 5 bases, with 14 bases separating them. CDR1 and CDR2 (germline): SGHAT, FQNNGV. In DNA form, the CDR3 reads TGTGCCAGCAGCTTAGGTCGGGAAATGTGGACTGAAGCTTTCTTT. This sequence encodes CASSLGREMWTEAFF.

J is TRBJ2-3 and V is TRBV5-8; the match to TRBD1 covers 11 bases. The CDR3 spans 18 residues. CDR1 and CDR2 (germline): SGHTS, YDEGEE. J was trimmed by 4 bases and V by 2 bases; bases with no gene match: 12. The CDR3 protein is CASSLPGQGAGSADTQYF. In DNA, the CDR3 is TGTGCCAGCAGCTTACCAGGACAGGGGGCGGGATCAGCAGATACGCAGTATTTT.

The chain employs TRBV9 and TRBJ2-7; perhaps TRBD1 as D (5 bases). Germline V CDR1 and CDR2: SGDLS, YYNGEE. The CDR3 extends over 18 amino acids. V dropped 0 bases and J dropped 2 bases, with 21 bases sitting between them. The CDR3 spells CASSVAPPGATATYEQYF. DNA of the CDR3: TGTGCCAGCAGCGTAGCCCCTCCTGGGGCTACCGCGACCTACGAGCAGTACTTC.

This clone was observed a few times. CDR3 protein: CASSPTADQPQHF. The DNA of the CDR3 is TGTGCCAGCAGCCCGACAGCCGATCAGCCCCAGCATTTT. The V and J genes are TRBV7-9 and TRBJ1-5; the D gene is possibly TRBD1 (5 bases). CDR3 size: 13 residues. The V gene's germline CDR1 is SEHNR and CDR2 FQNEAQ (reference sequence). The V gene lost 5 bases and the J gene lost 5 bases, with 10 bases spanning the gap. Combining the CDR3 with reference TRBV7-9 and TRBJ1-5 gives the whole variable domain DTGVSQNPRHKITKRGQNVTFRCDPISEHNRLYWYRQTLGQGPEFLTYFQNEAQLEKSRLLSDRFSAERPKGSFSTLEIQRTEQGDSAMYLCASSPTADQPQHFGDGTRLSIL.

V gene TRBV6-5 combines with J gene TRBJ2-3; 14 bases match TRBD2. The CDR3 extends over 16 amino acids. Trimming at V came to 2 bases and at J to 5 bases, leaving 3 bases not matched to a gene. From germline, CDR1 is MNHEY and CDR2 SVGAGI. The CDR3 nucleotides are TGTGCCAGCAGTTACAGACTAGCGGGGGGGCAAGATACGCAGTATTTT. Amino acids: CASSYRLAGGQDTQYF.

J is TRBJ2-4 and V is TRBV2; 7 bases match TRBD1. The junction had 6 bases not matched to a gene; V was cut back by 10 bases and J by 3 bases. CDR3 length: 13 amino acids. The germline V gene has CDR1 SNHLY and CDR2 FYNNEI. Here the CDR3 DNA reads TGTGCCAATTCCCGGGACAGCAAAAACATTCAGTACTTC. Translating it yields CANSRDSKNIQYF.